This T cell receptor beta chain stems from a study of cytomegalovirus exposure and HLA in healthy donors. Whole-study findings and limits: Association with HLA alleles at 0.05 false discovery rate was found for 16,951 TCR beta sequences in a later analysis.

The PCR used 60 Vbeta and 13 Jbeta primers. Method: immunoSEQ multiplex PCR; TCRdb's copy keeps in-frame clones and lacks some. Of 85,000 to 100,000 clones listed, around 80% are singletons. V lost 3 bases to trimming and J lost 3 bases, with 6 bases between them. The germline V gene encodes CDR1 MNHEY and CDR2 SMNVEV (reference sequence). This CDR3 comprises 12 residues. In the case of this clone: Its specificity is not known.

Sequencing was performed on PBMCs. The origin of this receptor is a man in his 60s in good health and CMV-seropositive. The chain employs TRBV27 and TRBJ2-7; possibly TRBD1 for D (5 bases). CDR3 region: CASSFTGYEQYF. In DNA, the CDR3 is TGTGCCAGCAGTTTCACAGGCTACGAGCAGTACTTC.